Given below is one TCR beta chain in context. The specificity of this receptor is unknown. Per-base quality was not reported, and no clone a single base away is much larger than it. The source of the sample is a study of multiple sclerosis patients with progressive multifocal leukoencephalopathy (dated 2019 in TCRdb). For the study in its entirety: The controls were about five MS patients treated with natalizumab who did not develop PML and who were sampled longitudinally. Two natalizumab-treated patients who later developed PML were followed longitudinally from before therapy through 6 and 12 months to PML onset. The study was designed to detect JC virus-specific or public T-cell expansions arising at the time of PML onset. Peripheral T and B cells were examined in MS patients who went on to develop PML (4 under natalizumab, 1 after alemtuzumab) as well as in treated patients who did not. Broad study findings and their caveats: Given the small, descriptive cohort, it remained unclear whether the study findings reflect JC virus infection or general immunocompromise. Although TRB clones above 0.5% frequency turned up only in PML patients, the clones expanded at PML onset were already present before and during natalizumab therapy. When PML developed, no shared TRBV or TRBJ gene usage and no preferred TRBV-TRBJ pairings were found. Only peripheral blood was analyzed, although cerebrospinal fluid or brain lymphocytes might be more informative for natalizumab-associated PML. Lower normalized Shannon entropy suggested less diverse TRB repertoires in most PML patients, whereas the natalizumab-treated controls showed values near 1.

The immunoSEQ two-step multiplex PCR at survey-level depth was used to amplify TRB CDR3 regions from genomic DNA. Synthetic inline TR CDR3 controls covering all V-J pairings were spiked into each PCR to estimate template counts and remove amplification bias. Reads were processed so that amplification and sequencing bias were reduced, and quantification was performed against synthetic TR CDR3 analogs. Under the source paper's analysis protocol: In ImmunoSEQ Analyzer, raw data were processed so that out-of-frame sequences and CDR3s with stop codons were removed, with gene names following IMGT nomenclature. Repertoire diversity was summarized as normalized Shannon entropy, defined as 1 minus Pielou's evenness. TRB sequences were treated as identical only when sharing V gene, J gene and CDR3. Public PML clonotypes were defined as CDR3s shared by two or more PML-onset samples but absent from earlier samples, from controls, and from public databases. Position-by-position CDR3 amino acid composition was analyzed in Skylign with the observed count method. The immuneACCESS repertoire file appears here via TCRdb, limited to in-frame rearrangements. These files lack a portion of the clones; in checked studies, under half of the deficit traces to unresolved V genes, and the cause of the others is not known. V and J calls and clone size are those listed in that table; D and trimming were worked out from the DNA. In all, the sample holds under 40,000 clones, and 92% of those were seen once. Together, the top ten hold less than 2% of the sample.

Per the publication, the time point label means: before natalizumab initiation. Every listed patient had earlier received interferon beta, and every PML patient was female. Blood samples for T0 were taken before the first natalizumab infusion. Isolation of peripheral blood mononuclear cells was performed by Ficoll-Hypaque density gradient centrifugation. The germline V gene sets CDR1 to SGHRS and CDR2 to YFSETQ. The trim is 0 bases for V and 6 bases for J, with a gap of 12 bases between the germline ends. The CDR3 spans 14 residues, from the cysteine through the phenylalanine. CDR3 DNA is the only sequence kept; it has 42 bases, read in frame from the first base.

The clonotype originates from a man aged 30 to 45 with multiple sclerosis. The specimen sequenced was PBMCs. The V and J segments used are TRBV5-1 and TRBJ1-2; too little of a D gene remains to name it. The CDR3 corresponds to CASSLALAGNGYTF. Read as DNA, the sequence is TGCGCCAGCAGCTTGGCGCTTGCGGGGAATGGCTACACCTTC.